This T cell receptor beta chain emerged from a study of T cell changes during pregnancy in multiple sclerosis. The V gene's germline CDR1 is SGHVS and CDR2 FNYEAQ. This CDR3 is built from 14 residues. V lost 8 bases and J lost 8, with 18 bases in between. The data were produced by immunoSEQ multiplex PCR, yet TCRdb's version contains in-frame clones alone and is incomplete. This sample has some 43,000 clones, with 90% found just once. The chain employs TRBV7-6 and TRBJ1-4; D might be TRBD1 (5 bases). Source: peripheral blood, taken in the first trimester of pregnancy. The sequence was obtained from a female donor in good health, enrolled as a control in a pregnancy study. The DNA for the CDR3 is TGTGCCAGCCTCGCCCCCGCGGGGGAGGAAAAACTGTTTTTT. This translates into CASLAPAGEEKLFF.